This T cell receptor (beta chain) emerged from a study of beta chain features in type 1 diabetes. The study, taken as a whole, reports: Equally in patients and controls, shorter templates might have been favored by PCR.

What was sequenced were expressed TCRB transcripts, since all of the isolated RNA had been reverse transcribed. Only in-frame clones appear in the TCRdb table, and some are missing; sequencing was by immunoSEQ multiplex PCR. The sample shows some 250,000 clones, 25% to 30% of them seen only once. To note about this clone: The antigen is undetermined.

The CDR3 has 14 amino acids. The V gene lost 3 bases and the J gene lost 4 bases, with 13 bases spanning the gap. The sequenced sample was central memory CD4+ T cells from blood. V gene TRBV23-1 combines with J gene TRBJ2-7; no clear D. Being an ORF, TRBV23-1 has a function that is uncertain. The clonotype was recovered from a man aged 30 to 39 in good health. CDR3: CASSHPKQEYEQYF. DNA of the CDR3: TGCGCCAGCAGTCACCCCAAGCAAGAGTACGAGCAGTACTTC.